The 3 T cell receptor beta chains below all came from one sample that was sequenced in a study of blood T cell repertoires in COVID-19. Produced via immunoSEQ multiplex PCR; TCRdb's table is partial and in-frame only. Among around 200,000 clones listed, roughly 86% were seen once. Sequenced sample: peripheral blood. Receptors were obtained from a man between 65 and 85 years old with acute or convalescent COVID-19.

The chain joins TRBV28 to TRBJ1-2; 7 bases are shared with TRBD1. This CDR3 spans 12 amino acids. Looked up from germline, CDR1 is MDHEN and CDR2 is SYDVKM. J was trimmed by 4 bases and V by 7 bases; bases with no gene match: 3. The CDR3 nucleotides read TGTGCCAGCAAAGACAGGGTCTATGGCTACACCTTC. Amino acid sequence: CASKDRVYGYTF.

The chain recombines TRBV28 with TRBJ2-2, with no clear D. CDR3 length equals 13 residues. V was cut by 3 bases and J by 3 bases, with 5 bases left in between. The germline V gene has CDR1 MDHEN and CDR2 SYDVKM. The CDR3 protein is CASSFLDTGELFF. For the CDR3, the DNA is TGTGCCAGCAGTTTTCTAGACACCGGGGAGCTGTTTTTT.

The V and J genes are TRBV5-4 and TRBJ1-2, with D hard to call. Germline-derived CDR1 and CDR2 are SGHNT and YYREEE (reference sequence). The CDR3 spans 14 residues. V was clipped by 6 bases and J by 8 bases, with 20 bases between them. The CDR3 spells CASTLLPDASGYTF. In DNA form, the CDR3 reads TGTGCCAGCACCTTACTTCCTGATGCGAGCGGCTACACCTTC.